One and the same sample provided the 16 T cell receptor beta chains below, sequenced in a study of cytomegalovirus exposure and HLA in healthy donors. It was with 60 Vbeta and 13 Jbeta primers that the PCR ran. Sequencing was performed with immunoSEQ multiplex PCR; in TCRdb, only in-frame clones are kept and a portion is missing. The sample shows some 100,000 clones, more than 70% of them seen only once. Specimen: PBMCs. The receptors were gathered from a man aged 25-40 years in good health and CMV-seronegative.

The rearrangement uses TRBV5-1 and TRBJ2-1; 9 positions agree with TRBD2. This CDR3 comprises 15 residues. The ends lost 5 bases at V and 2 bases at J; junction bases unmatched: 5. The V gene's germline CDR1 is SGHRS and CDR2 YFSETQ. The CDR3 loop is CASRLQRGAYNEQFF. The CDR3 DNA is TGCGCCAGCAGGTTACAGCGGGGGGCCTACAATGAGCAGTTCTTC.

This chain's CDR3 is CASSLRTGVITDTQYF. CDR3 bases: TGTGCCAGCAGCTTGAGGACAGGGGTTATCACAGATACGCAGTATTTT. V and J are TRBV5-4 and TRBJ2-3, with 9 bases aligning to TRBD1. CDR3 length: 16 amino acids. The trim removed 1 base at V and 2 bases at J, leaving 5 bases unmatched. CDR1 is SGHNT, CDR2 YYREEE, per germline (reference sequence).

V is TRBV5-6 and J is TRBJ2-2, with 7 bases lining up with TRBD1. V lost 3 bases to trimming and J lost 3 bases; unmatched junction nucleotides: 8. This CDR3 region has 16 residues. CDR1 and CDR2 from the germline V gene are SGHDT and YYEEEE. CDR3 region: CASSYTGTVYTGELFF. CDR3 in DNA: TGTGCCAGCAGCTACACCGGGACAGTATACACCGGGGAGCTGTTTTTT.

The rearrangement joins TRBV5-4 to TRBJ2-3, with 7 bases matching TRBD1. Trimming cost V 10 bases and J 3 bases; bases outside gene matches: 8. There are 13 residues in the CDR3. Germline loops: CDR1 SGHNT, CDR2 YYREEE (reference sequence). This chain's CDR3 is CAVPDRRTDTQYF. CDR3 DNA: TGTGCCGTACCGGACAGGCGAACAGATACGCAGTATTTT.

This clone was recorded a few times. The chain recombines TRBV4-1 with TRBJ1-5, with no clear D. The CDR3 totals 16 residues. V gave up 1 base and J gave up 4 bases, with 14 bases separating them. CDR1 is MGHRA and CDR2 is YSYEKL in the germline V gene. The CDR3 loop reads CASSQALDGRNQPQHF. CDR3 in DNA: TGCGCCAGCAGCCAAGCTCTCGACGGGAGAAATCAGCCCCAGCATTTT.

CDR3 nucleotides: TGTGCCAGCAGCGGTAGGGAGTTCTACGAGCAGTACTTC. Its translation: CASSGREFYEQYF. The chain has TRBV7-2 and TRBJ2-7; D possibly corresponds to TRBD2 (5 bases). Per germline, CDR1 SGHTA and CDR2 FQGNSA. The CDR3 spans 13 residues. V lost 5 bases and J 3 bases, leaving 11 bases between the germline ends.

This chain joins TRBV5-6 and TRBJ2-1, with D possibly matching TRBD1 (6 bases). Trimming shortened V by 0 bases and J by 7 bases, and 8 bases separated the two germline ends. This CDR3 spans 13 amino acids. The germline V gene has CDR1 SGHDT and CDR2 YYEEEE. CDR3 coding DNA: TGTGCCAGCAGCTTGGAACAGGGAAATGAGCAGTTCTTC. This codes for CASSLEQGNEQFF.

This sequence joins TRBV30 and TRBJ2-4; 7 bases line up with TRBD2. V dropped 5 bases and J dropped 5; count of bases not matched to a gene: 12. This CDR3 spans 15 amino acids. Germline V lookup: CDR1 GTSNPN, CDR2 SVGIG (reference sequence). Here the CDR3 reads CAWGGGRGEENIQYF. The CDR3 region has the DNA TGTGCCTGGGGGGGAGGCCGGGGGGAGGAAAACATTCAGTACTTC.

V is TRBV7-8 and J is TRBJ2-2; D gene ambiguous. The CDR3 covers 13 residues. The V gene's germline CDR1 is SGHVS and CDR2 FQNEAQ. Trimming took 0 bases from V and 5 from J, leaving 4 bases between them. The CDR3 DNA is TGTGCCAGCAGCTTAGCCGCGACCGGGGAGCTGTTTTTT. Translating it yields CASSLAATGELFF.

The rearrangement links TRBV5-1 to TRBJ2-5; TRBD1 matches at 9 bases. CDR3 length: 16 residues. V gave up 0 bases and J gave up 6 bases; unmatched junction bases: 9. From germline, CDR1 is SGHRS and CDR2 YFSETQ. The CDR3 loop reads CASSLAGTGRVQTQYF. CDR3 sequence (DNA): TGCGCCAGCAGCTTGGCCGGGACAGGGAGGGTTCAGACCCAGTACTTC.

V usage is TRBV5-1 and J usage is TRBJ2-3; tentative D call: TRBD1 (5 bases). Trimming stripped 7 bases from V and 0 bases from J, with 12 bases between. This CDR3 has 14 residues. Germline V gives CDR1 SGHRS, CDR2 YFSETQ. This CDR3 reads CASGPTASTDTQYF. The CDR3 DNA follows: TGCGCCAGCGGGCCGACAGCTAGCACAGATACGCAGTATTTT.

This chain links TRBV28 with TRBJ2-7; 12 nucleotides line up with TRBD2. CDR1 and CDR2 (germline): MDHEN, SYDVKM. This CDR3 has 18 amino acids. With V trimmed by 6 bases and J by 2 bases, 14 bases remained unmatched. The CDR3 nucleotides read TGTGCCAGCAGCTCCGGGACTAGCGGGTTACACCGTCCCTACGAGCAGTACTTC. Translating it yields CASSSGTSGLHRPYEQYF.

The chain joins TRBV19 to TRBJ1-2, with a tentative D call TRBD1 (6 bases). The CDR3 loop spans 16 amino acids. Per germline, CDR1 LNHDA and CDR2 SQIVND (reference sequence). V gave up 4 bases and J gave up 6 bases, with 21 bases separating them. CDR3 sequence (DNA): TGTGCCAGTAGTACCTCCCGGGACACCACGGTCGATGGCTACACCTTC. Protein sequence: CASSTSRDTTVDGYTF.

The rearrangement uses TRBV5-1 and TRBJ2-3; 13 bases are shared with TRBD2. The CDR3 runs to 19 residues. V trimming: 2 bases; J trimming: 0 bases; junction bases outside the gene matches: 9. Germline CDR1 is SGHRS and CDR2 is YFSETQ. This CDR3 is CASSLRTSGGTPSTDTQYF. The CDR3 DNA follows: TGCGCCAGCAGCTTAAGGACTAGCGGGGGCACCCCTAGCACAGATACGCAGTATTTT.

V gene TRBV4-1 combines with J gene TRBJ2-7; TRBD1 aligns across 7 bases. Germline CDR1 reads MGHRA; CDR2 reads YSYEKL. This CDR3 contains 17 residues. The J segment lost 3 bases and the V segment lost 0 bases, leaving 11 bases of the junction unmatched. CDR3: CASSQEWVRAGGYEQYF. In DNA form, the CDR3 reads TGCGCCAGCAGCCAAGAATGGGTAAGGGCAGGGGGCTACGAGCAGTACTTC.

V usage is TRBV15 and J usage is TRBJ1-5, with 7 bases aligning to TRBD1. The CDR3 runs 14 residues. Germline V gene data show CDR1 as LNHNV and CDR2 as YYDKDF (reference sequence). With 5 bases clipped from V and 7 bases from J, the junction kept 8 bases outside the gene matches. The CDR3 bases are TGTGCCACCAGCTTCCCCGAGGGGGCCCAGCCCCAGCATTTT. Its protein product is CATSFPEGAQPQHF.